Following are 5 T cell receptor beta chains from one sample sequenced in a study of CD8 T cells in ankylosing spondylitis. TCRdb re-called the 5' RACE reads with MiXCR, one entry per CDR3 protein. This table holds approximately 140,000 distinct CDR3 sequences, roughly 8% found once. Material for sequencing was synovial fluid, either unsorted or a sorted T cell fraction (not recorded which). The receptors stem from a male donor with ankylosing spondylitis.

This clonotype has only a few counts. The V gene is TRBV28, the J gene TRBJ1-4; 9 nucleotides agree with TRBD1. Germline CDR1 is MDHEN and CDR2 is SYDVKM. This CDR3 region has 15 residues. J was trimmed by 3 bases and V by 4 bases; bases with no gene match: 3. The CDR3 coding sequence is TGTGCCAGCAGTTATAGACAGGGGGCTAATGAAAAACTGTTTTTT. This translates into CASSYRQGANEKLFF.

This rearrangement joins TRBV18 to TRBJ2-3; 8 bases line up with TRBD1. The germline gives CDR1 KGHSH, CDR2 LQKENI. J gave up 8 bases and V 3 bases, and 13 bases lay outside the gene matches. This CDR3 contains 16 residues. The CDR3 spells CASSPGQAVDTGTQYF. The CDR3 nucleotides are TGTGCCAGCTCACCGGGACAGGCCGTAGACACGGGTACGCAGTATTTT. The variable domain in full, with the rest retrieved from reference TRBV18 and TRBJ2-3, is NAGVMQNPRHLVRRRGQEARLRCSPMKGHSHVYWYRQLPEEGLKFMVYLQKENIIDESGMPKERFSAEFPKEGPSILRIQQVVRGDSAAYFCASSPGQAVDTGTQYFGPGTRLTVL.

This clonotype was counted only a few times. This sequence joins TRBV24-1 and TRBJ2-1; no definite D call. CDR3 length: 12 residues. V gave up 4 bases and J gave up 5 bases, with 5 bases separating them. The germline V gene encodes CDR1 KGHDR and CDR2 SFDVKD. The CDR3 reads CATSESNNEQFF. In DNA form, the CDR3 reads TGTGCCACCAGTGAGTCCAACAATGAGCAGTTCTTC.

The chain recombines TRBV7-8 with TRBJ2-7, with D possibly called TRBD1 or TRBD2 (6 bases each). V gave up 2 bases and J gave up 0 bases, with 14 bases separating them. The length of the CDR3 is 16 residues. The germline V gene has CDR1 SGHVS and CDR2 FQNEAQ. As DNA, the CDR3 is TGTGCCAGCAGCTTAACATTCGGAGGGGGCTCCTACGAGCAGTACTTC. Protein sequence: CASSLTFGGGSYEQYF.

J is TRBJ1-6 and V is TRBV11-2; D call uncertain. The CDR3 runs to 16 residues. The V and J ends lost 8 bases and 0 bases respectively, with 14 bases between them. Per the germline V gene, CDR1 is SGHAT and CDR2 is FQNNGV. CDR3 residues: CASPRGQSSYNSPLHF. CDR3 in DNA: TGTGCCAGCCCCCGTGGTCAAAGCTCCTATAATTCACCCCTCCACTTT.